Following are 5 T cell receptor beta chains from one sample sequenced in a study of T cells after yellow fever vaccination. MiXCR, applied by TCRdb to the 5' RACE reads, yields one record per CDR3 protein. The sample lists 160,000 or so distinct CDR3 sequences; 5.5% to 7.5% were seen once. Sequencing used CD4+ T cells sorted from PBMCs, obtained more than 4 days after the first yellow fever vaccination. The source of these receptors is a young man who received the YFV17D yellow fever vaccine.

By frequency in the sample, this clonotype is medium-sized. The rearrangement links TRBV2 to TRBJ1-1; 7 bases align to TRBD1. Germline-derived CDR1 and CDR2 are SNHLY and FYNNEI. The V and J ends lost 4 bases and 4 bases, in that order; junction bases with no gene match: 6. This CDR3 has 14 amino acids. CDR3 amino acids: CASSGRQGSTEAFF. As DNA, the CDR3 is TGTGCCAGCAGTGGCAGACAGGGTAGCACTGAAGCTTTCTTT.

This clonotype came up many times. The rearrangement links TRBV2 to TRBJ2-7; tentatively, D is TRBD1 (6 bases). Germline assignment: CDR1 SNHLY and CDR2 FYNNEI. Trimming took off 10 bases at V and 5 bases at J, with 9 bases between the two ends. CDR3 length: 10 amino acids. The CDR3 is CAIQGNEQYV. For the CDR3, the DNA is TGTGCCATCCAGGGGAACGAGCAGTACGTC.

Only a few counts were recorded for this clonotype. CDR3 region: CASSFGGAQVSNQPQHF. The CDR3, as DNA: TGTGCCAGCAGCTTTGGTGGGGCGCAGGTTAGCAATCAGCCCCAGCATTTT. The chain is built from TRBV5-8 and TRBJ1-5; tentative D call: TRBD1 (5 bases). CDR1 and CDR2 (germline): SGHTS, YDEGEE. The germline V and J ends were trimmed by 2 bases and 0 bases, with 15 bases remaining between them. The CDR3 totals 17 residues. Full variable domain (rest looked up from reference TRBV5-8 and TRBJ1-5): EAGVTQSPTHLIKTRGQQATLRCSPISGHTSVYWYQQALGLGLQFLLWYDEGEERNRGNFPPRFSGRQFPNYSSELNVNALELEDSALYLCASSFGGAQVSNQPQHFGDGTRLSIL.

The chain is built from TRBV5-4 and TRBJ2-5, with 9 bases matching TRBD2. Per germline, CDR1 SGHNT and CDR2 YYREEE (reference sequence). The CDR3 has 15 amino acids. V lost 1 base to trimming and J lost 4 bases; unmatched junction nucleotides: 5. CDR3: CASSLPLAGSETQYF. Here the CDR3 DNA reads TGTGCCAGCAGCTTGCCGCTAGCGGGGTCAGAGACCCAGTACTTC.

In this sample, this clonotype turned up a few times. The gene calls are TRBV12-3 or TRBV12-4 and TRBJ2-7; no clear D gene. This CDR3 is built from 14 residues. V shed 3 bases and J shed 4 bases, with 13 bases lying between them. CDR3 coding DNA: TGTGCCAGCAGTTTCACCATAAACCGATACGAGCAGTACTTC. Translation: CASSFTINRYEQYF.